A single sample is the source of the 20 T cell receptor beta chains below, sequenced in a study of shared clonotypes between healthy human individuals (dated by TCRdb to 2019 to 2021). Receptors were amplified or captured by the immunoSEQ multiplex PCR assay. TCRdb took this table from immuneACCESS and kept in-frame rearrangements with V and J called. Such tables lack part of the clones; where checked against another copy, unresolved V genes explain under half of the gap, and the rest is unexplained. This sample lists 2 million to 2.5 million clones; less than 95% were detected once. The ten biggest clones cover approximately 0.4% of the sample. The sequenced sample consisted of naive CD4+ T cells from PBMCs. Explained via the paper, the cell subset or site label denotes: CD45RA+ positively selected. The receptor source for this set is a man between 18 and 29 years old in good health. Some clones in this sample may be carry-over from other donors' samples.

The chain couples TRBV4-3 to TRBJ2-1; D might be TRBD2 (6 bases). Trimming left V 1 base short and J 1 base short, with 17 bases between. CDR1 and CDR2 (germline): LGHNA, YSLEER. CDR3 length equals 18 residues. The CDR3 nucleotides read TGCGCCAGCAGCCAAGGGTGGCTGGGAGCGGGTTCCTACAATGAGCAGTTCTTC. Encoded protein: CASSQGWLGAGSYNEQFF.

This chain connects TRBV2 to TRBJ2-4; 9 bases agree with TRBD1. The V gene end was trimmed by 4 bases and the J gene end by 6 bases; junction bases not matched to a gene: 4. Germline CDR1 is SNHLY and CDR2 is FYNNEI. CDR3 size: 14 residues. Here the CDR3 reads CASSGTGEVNIQYF. DNA of the CDR3: TGTGCCAGCAGTGGGACAGGGGAGGTAAACATTCAGTACTTC.

The genes are TRBV30 and TRBJ2-7; tentative D call: TRBD2 (5 bases). V lost 1 base to trimming and J lost 4 bases, with 14 bases between them. CDR1 and CDR2 (germline): GTSNPN, SVGIG (reference sequence). This CDR3 region has 14 residues. The CDR3 is CAWSARGIRYEQYF. The CDR3 DNA reads as TGTGCCTGGAGTGCCCGAGGGATACGTTACGAGCAGTACTTC.

The chain carries TRBV5-1 and TRBJ2-7; D tentatively fits TRBD1 or TRBD2 (6 bases each). The CDR3 has 15 amino acids. V was trimmed by 4 bases and J by 0 bases, leaving 14 bases between them. Germline CDR1 is SGHRS and CDR2 is YFSETQ. Written as DNA, the CDR3 is TGCGCCAGCAGCCCAGTTGGGGGGCCCTCCTACGAGCAGTACTTC. Translation: CASSPVGGPSYEQYF.

CDR3: CAISEGTGNYGYTF. CDR3 bases: TGTGCCATCAGCGAGGGGACGGGTAACTATGGCTACACCTTC. The rearrangement uses TRBV10-3 and TRBJ1-2; TRBD1 is a possible D gene (5 bases). This CDR3 has 14 residues. V lost 6 bases, J lost 1 base, and 12 bases lay in between. Germline V gene sequence: CDR1 ENHRY, CDR2 SYGVKD.

The V call is TRBV6-6, the J call TRBJ2-7, with TRBD1 matching over 8 bases. V trimming: 8 bases; J trimming: 0 bases; junction bases outside the gene matches: 0. CDR1 is MNHNY and CDR2 is SVGAGI in the germline V gene (reference sequence). This CDR3 spans 12 amino acids. For the CDR3, the DNA is TGTGCCAGCGGACAGGGCTCCTACGAGCAGTACTTC. It specifies CASGQGSYEQYF.

In nucleotides, the CDR3 is TGTGCCAAAAAAGGCCAAGGGACGCGAAAAACTAATGAAAAACTGTTTTTT. Amino acids: CAKKGQGTRKTNEKLFF. This chain joins TRBV14 and TRBJ1-4; possible D gene TRBD1, 5 bases. The CDR3 totals 17 residues. CDR1 is SGHDN and CDR2 is FVKESK in the germline V gene. Trimming cost V 10 bases and J 1 base, with 22 bases left between them.

This clone is a singleton in its sample. This rearrangement joins TRBV18 to TRBJ1-5, with D possibly TRBD1 on 5 matching bases. This CDR3 has 13 residues. Germline loops: CDR1 KGHSH, CDR2 LQKENI. V lost 4 bases, J lost 5 bases, and 9 bases lay in between. CDR3 sequence: CASSHEQDQPQHF. The CDR3, as DNA: TGTGCCAGCTCACACGAACAGGATCAGCCCCAGCATTTT.

The CDR3 DNA sequence: TGCGCCAGCAGCTTGGAAGGCGCGGGAGGGTGGGGTGAGCAGTTCTTC. Translation: CASSLEGAGGWGEQFF. The chain uses TRBV5-1 and TRBJ2-1; 9 positions agree with TRBD2. CDR1 and CDR2 (germline): SGHRS, YFSETQ. This CDR3 has 16 amino acids. V dropped 0 bases and J dropped 9; count of bases not matched to a gene: 10.

V and J are TRBV4-1 and TRBJ1-2; TRBD1 aligns across 7 bases. Germline V gene data show CDR1 as MGHRA and CDR2 as YSYEKL. This CDR3 has 15 residues. With V trimmed by 3 bases and J by 4 bases, 8 bases remained unmatched. The CDR3: CASSQPGQKSYGYTF. The DNA of the CDR3 is TGCGCCAGCAGCCAGCCGGGACAGAAATCCTATGGCTACACCTTC.

The CDR3 protein is CASSESPAANYGYTF. CDR3 nucleotides: TGTGCCAGCAGTGAATCGCCGGCCGCTAACTATGGCTACACCTTC. V and J are TRBV2 and TRBJ1-2; D call uncertain. The length of the CDR3 is 15 residues. V lost 2 bases, J lost 0 bases, and 10 bases lay in between. The V gene's germline CDR1 is SNHLY and CDR2 FYNNEI.

J is TRBJ2-2 and V is TRBV9, with TRBD1 identical over 10 bases. The CDR3 spans 16 residues. Germline assignment: CDR1 SGDLS and CDR2 YYNGEE. V was pared by 1 base and J by 5 bases, with 5 bases of the junction left unmatched. In DNA form, the CDR3 reads TGTGCCAGCAGCGTATATGGGACAGGGGTGACCGGGGAGCTGTTTTTT. Its protein is CASSVYGTGVTGELFF.

This clone appeared a single time. The chain uses TRBV6-5 and TRBJ1-2; D is ambiguous. Germline values: CDR1 MNHEY, CDR2 SVGAGI. Trimming stripped 6 bases from V and 8 bases from J, with 16 bases between. The CDR3 extends over 13 amino acids. For the CDR3, the DNA is TGTGCCAGCAGGCCGGGTCAAATAGGGGGCTACACCTTC. It yields the protein CASRPGQIGGYTF.

This clone was counted once. The chain joins TRBV6-1 to TRBJ2-2; possibly TRBD2 for D (5 bases). The CDR3 length is 13 residues. Trimming left V 6 bases short and J 6 bases short, with 11 bases between. Germline V gene data show CDR1 as MNHNS and CDR2 as SASEGT. CDR3 DNA sequence: TGTGCCAGCAGGAGGACTGGAGCCGGGGAGCTGTTTTTT. It encodes CASRRTGAGELFF.

V usage is TRBV18 and J usage is TRBJ2-3, with TRBD2 as a possible D gene (6 bases). This CDR3 has 14 amino acids. Germline CDR1 KGHSH, CDR2 LQKENI. Deletions cut 8 bases from V and 2 bases from J, with 14 bases between. The CDR3 protein is CASIATSNTDTQYF. Written as DNA, the CDR3 is TGTGCCAGCATCGCGACTAGTAACACAGATACGCAGTATTTT.

The V call is TRBV6-1, the J call TRBJ2-7, with 9 bases aligning to TRBD2. The CDR3 runs 14 residues. Per germline, CDR1 MNHNS and CDR2 SASEGT. J gave up 4 bases and V 8 bases, and 9 bases lay outside the gene matches. CDR3 nucleotides: TGTGCCAGCGCGGGAGGGCAGGGACCTTACGAGCAGTACTTC. Amino acid sequence: CASAGGQGPYEQYF.

The chain combines TRBV4-1 with TRBJ2-3; D is possibly TRBD2 (5 bases). With 4 bases removed from V and 2 bases from J, the gap between germline ends came to 10 bases. Germline CDR1 reads MGHRA; CDR2 reads YSYEKL. The CDR3 loop spans 14 amino acids. CDR3 nucleotide sequence: TGCGCCAGCAGCCGAGGACTCGACACAGATACGCAGTATTTT. Translation: CASSRGLDTDTQYF.

The rearrangement joins TRBV6-5 to TRBJ2-7; 11 bases are shared with TRBD2. The length of the CDR3 is 14 residues. Germline CDR1 reads MNHEY; CDR2 reads SVGAGI. V dropped 5 bases and J dropped 5; count of bases not matched to a gene: 5. CDR3 sequence (DNA): TGTGCCAGCAGTCTAGCGGGAGGTACGAACGAGCAGTACTTC. Its protein is CASSLAGGTNEQYF.

This sequence joins TRBV6-1 and TRBJ1-1; TRBD1 is a possible D gene (5 bases). Germline-derived CDR1 and CDR2 are MNHNS and SASEGT. There are 15 residues in the CDR3. V dropped 6 bases and J dropped 6 bases, with 20 bases sitting between them. The CDR3 region is CASSKTSGLVAEAFF. Written as DNA, the CDR3 is TGTGCCAGCAGCAAAACCTCAGGGTTGGTGGCTGAAGCTTTCTTT.

The chain uses TRBV5-1 and TRBJ2-7, with TRBD1 matching 7 bases. The V segment lost 1 base and the J segment 6 bases; nucleotides outside the gene matches: 10. The CDR3 loop spans 15 amino acids. Germline assignment: CDR1 SGHRS and CDR2 YFSETQ. CDR3 sequence: CASSLWLAGGGEQYF. CDR3 nucleotide sequence: TGCGCCAGCAGCTTGTGGCTGGCAGGGGGTGGCGAGCAGTACTTC.